A selection of T cell receptor beta chains follows, all from one sample in a study of OX40 agonist ivuxolimab in advanced cancers. Method: immunoSEQ multiplex PCR; TCRdb's copy keeps in-frame clones and lacks some. There are 30,000 to 35,000 clones in the sample; 88% occur only once, and roughly 40% lies in the top ten. The material was CD4+ or CD8+ T cells sorted from blood, obtained in a trial of the OX40 agonist ivuxolimab. The receptors derive from an adult with an advanced solid tumor such as melanoma, head and neck, liver or kidney cancer. CDR3s include the opening cysteine and the closing phenylalanine or tryptophan. A D gene is named only where the DNA matches it firmly. A clone size is listed for some rows: how often the clone was seen (once, few, many), or a class if it is expanded.

d_call j_call v_call clone_size cdr3_nt cdr3_aa
- TRBJ2-3 TRBV9 - TGTGCCAGCAGCGTAGACCAGGGGATAACAGATACGCAGTATTTT CASSVDQGITDTQYF
TRBD2 TRBJ2-1 TRBV9 - TGTGCCAGCAGCGTGCCGGGAGGGGGGAATGAGCAGTTCTTC CASSVPGGGNEQFF
TRBD2 TRBJ2-1 TRBV7-9 - TGTGCCAGCAGTCCACCGGGACTAGCGGGAGTCCATGAGCAGTTCTTC CASSPPGLAGVHEQFF
- TRBJ2-2 TRBV4-3 once TGCGCCAGCAGCCAAGATCTTAGCACCGGGGAGCTGTTTTTT CASSQDLSTGELFF
TRBD2 TRBJ2-1 TRBV5-4 - TGTGCCAGCAGTCTAGCGGGAGGGGACTACAATGAGCAGTTCTTC CASSLAGGDYNEQFF
- TRBJ2-7 TRBV27 - TGTGCCAGCAGGCTGGAGGGGGGGCCAGCAAACTCCTACGAGCAGTACTTC CASRLEGGPANSYEQYF
- TRBJ2-3 TRBV9 - TGTGCCAGCAGCGACGGTCTAGATACGCAGTATTTT CASSDGLDTQYF
- TRBJ1-1 TRBV9 - TGTGCCAGCAGCGTAGTAACAGGGCCCGCTGAAGCTTTCTTT CASSVVTGPAEAFF
- TRBJ2-2 TRBV4-2 - TGTGCCAGCAGCCAGAAAAGGGAAGGTACCGGGGAGCTGTTTTTT CASSQKREGTGELFF
- TRBJ2-1 TRBV14 - TGTGCCAGCAGCCAAGCCTTAGGGAACAATGAGCAGTTCTTC CASSQALGNNEQFF
TRBD1 TRBJ2-3 TRBV9 - TGTGCCAGCAGCGATGACAGGGGCCCCACAGATACGCAGTATTTT CASSDDRGPTDTQYF
- TRBJ2-7 TRBV7-9 - TGTGCCAGCAGCCCTGGGGGCGGCTACGAGCAGTACTTC CASSPGGGYEQYF
TRBD2 TRBJ2-7 TRBV6-5 - TGTGCCAGCAGTCCTAGCGGGAGGGACCTGGGCGAGCAGTACTTC CASSPSGRDLGEQYF
- TRBJ1-5 TRBV29-1 - TGCAGCGTTGAAGATCCGGGGGGCGGCAATCAGCCCCAGCATTTT CSVEDPGGGNQPQHF
- TRBJ1-3 TRBV6-5 - TGTGCCAGCAGTTACTCGGCTGGGGCTGGAAACACCATATATTTT CASSYSAGAGNTIYF
- TRBJ1-3 TRBV27 - TGTGCCAGCAGTTTATCGCTCGGAAGCTCTGGAAACACCATATATTTT CASSLSLGSSGNTIYF
- TRBJ1-4 TRBV7-9 - TGTGCCAGCAGCTTTCCCGGGGGACGCGATGAAAAACTGTTTTTT CASSFPGGRDEKLFF
- TRBJ2-5 TRBV19 - TGTGCCAGTAGTATAAAGATACAAGAGACCCAGTACTTC CASSIKIQETQYF
- TRBJ1-1 TRBV27 medium-sized TGTGCCAGCAGACAGAACACTGAAGCTTTCTTT CASRQNTEAFF
- TRBJ2-5 TRBV6-5 - TGTGCCAGCAGTAGGACGGACTCCTTTGGGGAGACCCAGTACTTC CASSRTDSFGETQYF
- TRBJ2-5 TRBV4-1 - TGCGCCAGCAGCCAGGGACGGTACCAAGAGACCCAGTACTTC CASSQGRYQETQYF
TRBD2 TRBJ2-7 TRBV5-6 - TGTGCCAGCAGCGACGGGCCCCCGTTAGCGGGAGGGCCAGTGGGGCAGTACTTC CASSDGPPLAGGPVGQYF
- TRBJ1-1 TRBV5-6 - TGTGCCAGCAGCTTGGAGGAACGCACTGAAGCTTTCTTT CASSLEERTEAFF
TRBD2 TRBJ2-1 TRBV4-3 - TGCGCCAGCAGCCAGGACCCGGGACTAGCGGGAGCCAATGAGCAGTTCTTC CASSQDPGLAGANEQFF
- TRBJ2-6 TRBV27 - TGTGCCAGCAGTCCCAGAGTGGGTGCTGGGGCCAACGTCCTGACTTTC CASSPRVGAGANVLTF
- TRBJ2-1 TRBV11-2 once TGTGCCAGCAGCTCGACTCTGGATGAGCAGTTCTTC CASSSTLDEQFF
TRBD1 TRBJ1-5 TRBV2 - TGTGCCAGCAGTGACAGGGGGCGTCAGCCCCAGCATTTT CASSDRGRQPQHF
- TRBJ2-4 TRBV7-9 - TGTGCCAGCAGGCAATCAGGGGAGGTTGGCAAAAACATTCAGTACTTC CASRQSGEVGKNIQYF
TRBD2 TRBJ2-1 TRBV6-4 - TGTGCCAGCGACGGGAGGAATGAGCAGTTCTTC CASDGRNEQFF
- TRBJ2-5 TRBV29-1 - TGCAGCGTTGCGGGAGAGACCCAGTACTTC CSVAGETQYF
- TRBJ1-1 TRBV5-1 - TGCGCCAGCAGGGGAGGGACGAACACTGAAGCTTTCTTT CASRGGTNTEAFF
- TRBJ2-7 TRBV9 - TGTGCCAGCAGCGTTGGAATTGCGGGTTACGAGCAGTACTTC CASSVGIAGYEQYF
TRBD1 TRBJ1-5 TRBV11-2 - TGTGCCAGCAGCACAGGGACAGGGGGACAGCCCCAGCATTTT CASSTGTGGQPQHF
- TRBJ1-5 TRBV6-1 - TGTGCCAGCAGTGAATACCTTACCCCGACAGGAGATCAGCCCCAGCATTTT CASSEYLTPTGDQPQHF
- TRBJ1-4 TRBV5-1 - TGCGCCAGCAGCTTCGGAACAATGAGGGGTGAAGGGTTGGAAAAACTGTTTTTT CASSFGTMRGEGLEKLFF
TRBD2 TRBJ2-7 TRBV27 once TGTGCCAGCAGGTCGGGGACTAGCGCGGGAAACGAGCAGTACTTC CASRSGTSAGNEQYF
- TRBJ2-1 TRBV7-6 - TGTGCCAGCAGCCGGACCGGTGGGATATTGAGTGAGCAGTTCTTC CASSRTGGILSEQFF
- TRBJ2-1 TRBV19 once TGTGCCAGTAGTCCCGCCTACAATGAGCAGTTCTTC CASSPAYNEQFF
TRBD2 TRBJ2-3 TRBV6-5 - TGTGCCAGCAGTTGGACTAGCGGGAGCACAGATACGCAGTATTTT CASSWTSGSTDTQYF
TRBD1 TRBJ2-2 TRBV30 - TGTGCCTGGGTCACAGGGGGCGAAACCGGGGAGCTGTTTTTT CAWVTGGETGELFF
TRBD2 TRBJ2-2 TRBV28 once TGTGCCAGCACGGAGGGAGGGGTCGCCGGGGAGCTGTTTTTT CASTEGGVAGELFF
- TRBJ1-4 TRBV27 - TGTGCCAGCAGTAGTCTTGGGGTGAGGAATGAAAAACTGTTTTTT CASSSLGVRNEKLFF
- TRBJ1-1 TRBV4-3 - TGCGCCAGCAGCCAGGGATTCGTGGTTTTTACTGAAGCTTTCTTT CASSQGFVVFTEAFF
TRBD2 TRBJ2-7 TRBV2 - TGTGCCAGCAGTGCGCACCTCCGGACTAGCGGAGCCTACGAGCAGTACTTC CASSAHLRTSGAYEQYF
TRBD2 TRBJ2-1 TRBV4-2 - TGTGCCAGCAGCCAAGATAGCGGGAGACTTAATGAGCAGTTCTTC CASSQDSGRLNEQFF
- TRBJ2-3 TRBV15 - TGTGCCACCACCGAAGGCCCCACAGATACGCAGTATTTT CATTEGPTDTQYF
- TRBJ2-1 TRBV7-3 - TGTGCCAGCAGCAAGGCCGGGAACCAAGAGCAGTTCTTC CASSKAGNQEQFF